This T cell receptor beta chain stems from a study of shared clonotypes between healthy human individuals. V dropped 4 bases and J dropped 5 bases, with 17 bases sitting between them. The CDR3 runs to 15 residues. The germline gives CDR1 MGHRA, CDR2 YSYEKL. With respect to this clone: What it binds is unknown.

Study-wide points: It was only blood that was sampled, and tissue repertoires likely differ.

Positive CCR7 selection of CD45RO-negative cells yielded the naive CD8 cells, and terminally differentiated effector memory CD45RA+ cells were excluded. Sorted subsets were amplified in replicate PCRs using approximately 200 ng DNA, approximately 30,000 T cell genomes. This table comes from immunoSEQ multiplex PCR, and its TCRdb copy is limited to in-frame clones, with some not included. The profile shows about 650,000 clones, 95% of them singletons. Sample: naive CD8+ T cells sorted from blood. The chain carries TRBV4-1 and TRBJ2-5; D is undetermined. The TCR was taken from a woman aged 25 to 39 in good health. CDR3 nucleotides: TGCGCCAGCAGCCCACAAGCAGGCAGCCCCGAGACCCAGTACTTC. Translated: CASSPQAGSPETQYF.